One and the same sample provided the 8 T cell receptor beta chains below, sequenced in a study of a mutant IDH1 vaccine in newly diagnosed glioma. The sample's time point: baseline, week 1 (first vaccination visit). The treatment: pre-vaccination baseline after standard-of-care therapy. Sequencing was performed with immunoSEQ multiplex PCR; in TCRdb, only in-frame clones are kept and a portion is missing. The repertoire holds 65,000 to 70,000 clones, with 80% to 90% as singletons. The starting material was PBMCs, obtained from a glioma patient treated with radiotherapy, temozolomide or both. The receptors shown here come from a man aged 25 to 40 with glioma.

The chain carries TRBV11-2 and TRBJ1-1; the D is unclear. V lost 3 bases and J lost 7, with 18 bases in between. CDR1 is SGHAT, CDR2 FQNNGV, per germline. The CDR3 has 15 amino acids. CDR3 bases: TGTGCCAGCAGCTTTGGCCCGAACGAGAGGTTTGAAGCTTTCTTT. It encodes CASSFGPNERFEAFF.

The chain combines TRBV10-2 with TRBJ1-4; 9 bases line up with TRBD1. Germline V gene data show CDR1 as WSHSY and CDR2 as SAAADI. V lost 6 bases to trimming and J lost 8 bases; unmatched junction nucleotides: 7. The CDR3 contains 14 residues. CDR3 sequence reads: CASRADRGKEKLFF. The DNA for the CDR3 is TGCGCCAGCAGGGCGGACAGGGGAAAGGAAAAACTGTTTTTT.

The rearrangement links TRBV5-1 to TRBJ1-1, with unresolved D. Per the germline V gene, CDR1 is SGHRS and CDR2 is YFSETQ. The CDR3 spans 15 residues. The germline V and J ends were trimmed by 0 bases and 1 base, with 10 bases remaining between them. CDR3 loop: CASSLEIDSNTEAFF. CDR3 nucleotide sequence: TGCGCCAGCAGCTTGGAAATAGACTCGAACACTGAAGCTTTCTTT.

This clone appeared a few times. Mismatch with germline at one junction end may stem from a read error. The chain recombines TRBV9 with TRBJ2-2; D gene uncertain. The CDR3 totals 11 residues. Germline-derived CDR1 and CDR2 are SGDLS and YYNGEE. CDR3 in amino acids: CATSNAGELFF. The DNA for the CDR3 is TGTGCCACCAGCAATGCCGGGGAGCTGTTTTTT.

The genes are TRBV11-2 and TRBJ1-6, with D maybe TRBD1 (6 bases). Germline CDR1 and CDR2: SGHAT and FQNNGV. Trimming took off 5 bases at V and 7 bases at J, with 27 bases between the two ends. This CDR3 has 19 residues. This chain's CDR3 is CASSPISIANRATNSPLHF. For the CDR3, the DNA is TGTGCCAGCAGCCCGATTTCTATTGCCAACAGGGCCACCAATTCACCCCTCCACTTT.

V and J are TRBV5-6 and TRBJ2-4, with 8 bases identical to TRBD2. The CDR3 is made up of 14 amino acids. J gave up 4 bases and V 1 base, and 1 base lay outside the gene matches. The V gene's germline CDR1 is SGHDT and CDR2 YYEEEE. CDR3 sequence: CASSLRGGKNIQYF. CDR3 nucleotides: TGTGCCAGCAGCTTGCGGGGGGGAAAAAACATTCAGTACTTC.

This clone was detected only once. The gene calls are TRBV19 and TRBJ1-5; 7 bases align to TRBD1. There are 16 residues in the CDR3. The trim removed 1 base at V and 0 bases at J, leaving 3 bases unmatched. The germline V gene encodes CDR1 LNHDA and CDR2 SQIVND (reference sequence). In nucleotides, the CDR3 is TGTGCCAGTAGTATAGCCAGGGGGTATAGCAATCAGCCCCAGCATTTT. Translation gives CASSIARGYSNQPQHF. The variable domain in full, completed from reference TRBV19 and TRBJ1-5, reads DGGITQSPKYLFRKEGQNVTLSCEQNLNHDAMYWYRQDPGQGLRLIYYSQIVNDFQKGDIAEGYSVSREKKESFPLTVTSAQKNPTAFYLCASSIARGYSNQPQHFGDGTRLSIL.

The chain recombines TRBV6-1 with TRBJ1-2; D remains unclear. This CDR3 spans 14 amino acids. Trimming removed 3 bases from V and 8 bases from J, with 16 bases in between. Germline CDR1 is MNHNS and CDR2 is SASEGT. CDR3 loop: CASSDGFIWEGYTF. CDR3 sequence (DNA): TGTGCCAGCAGTGACGGATTTATCTGGGAAGGCTACACCTTC.